This TCR beta chain was captured by sequencing in a study of CXCR4 blockade with PD-1 therapy in pancreatic cancer (dated by TCRdb to between 2017 and 2020). General notes on the study: The study analyzed resected pancreatic ductal adenocarcinoma using both multiplex immunohistochemistry and TCRbeta immunosequencing, alongside ex vivo slice culture that tested PD-1 and CXCR4 blockade. Two geographically distinct regions were TCR-sequenced from each of about 6 tumors to assess intratumoral heterogeneity.

The archived tumor blocks were obtained from patients to whom no neoadjuvant therapy had been administered before resection. The preserved-tissue arm of the study used 30 surgical resection samples from under 25 previously untreated pancreatic ductal adenocarcinoma patients. DNA for the resection arm was extracted from ten 5-micron curls of FFPE tumor lying next to the multiplex immunohistochemistry slide. Extracted DNA was used for immunosequencing of TCRbeta CDR3 regions with the immunoSEQ Assay at Adaptive Biotechnologies. In the original analysis: To quantify the absolute abundance of each unique TCRbeta CDR3, sequences were collapsed and filtered. Clonality was calculated as 1 minus Pielou's evenness, with only productive in-frame rearrangements included in the computation. For regional overlap, the top 100 nucleotide rearrangements were followed across paired samples, and the Morisita index was used to compare paired samples against unrelated samples. The immunoSEQ Rearrangement Details tool was used to assess whether nucleotide rearrangements converged onto identical amino acid sequences. The source is immuneACCESS, and TCRdb retained only in-frame sequences with V and J called. Part of the clones is not carried over; for the studies checked, unresolved V genes explain less than half of this, and the remainder is unexplained. V and J calls and clone size are copied from that table; D and trimming were computed from the DNA. The sample has fewer than 4,000 clones on record, approximately 42% of them singletons. The ten largest clones take up less than 20% of the sample.

The paper's findings and limits, for the study overall: Amino acid clone frequency correlated strongly with the number of distinct nucleotide rearrangements encoding it, suggesting convergent selection by common tumor antigens. Because only TCRbeta chains were sequenced, true antigen-specificity overlap of convergent dominant clones was left unconfirmed pending paired alpha-beta single-cell sequencing. Clonal expansion was observed in tumors, with a mean productive clonality of 0.14 compared with roughly 0.046 in healthy blood, but no correlation between clonality and survival was found.

V is cut by 5 bases and J by 2 bases, and the space between the germline ends is 11 bases. The CDR3 contains 14 residues, cysteine and phenylalanine counted. CDR3 DNA is the only sequence kept; it has 42 bases, read in frame from the first base. On this clone: Its antigen specificity is not known. Base qualities were left out, and no much larger clone turns up one base away.

The chain is made from TRBV6-7 and TRBJ2-3, with TRBD1 perhaps the D gene, on 5 matching bases. TRBV6-7 is identified as an open reading frame with a role that is uncertain. The sample consisted of tumor tissue. The sequence was collected from a human donor with pancreatic ductal adenocarcinoma. The sequenced DNA: TGTGCCAGCAGTGTCGGACACTACACAGATACGCAGTATTTT. Its protein is CASSVGHYTDTQYF.